This T cell receptor beta chain appears in the sequencing data of a study of a mutant IDH1 vaccine in newly diagnosed glioma. For the study at large: The initiation of vaccination occurred 4-6 weeks after radiotherapy alone, or with temozolomide cycles. Pretreatment consisted of radiotherapy, temozolomide, or both, with most receiving both.

Note on this clone: Its antigen is undetermined.

The CDR3 covers 13 residues. The V end lost 4 bases, the J end lost 7 bases, and 14 bases lay between the germline ends. The germline V gene has CDR1 SEHNR and CDR2 FQNEAQ (reference sequence). Time point defined: week 11, during vaccination. Doses comprised 300 ug of mutant IDH1 20-mer peptide each, plus topical imiquimod. Diagnosis in the donors showed new WHO grade 3 or 4 astrocytomas that were IDH1-mutant and ATRX-lost. Profiling relied on immunoSEQ multiplex PCR, and the TCRdb table lists in-frame clones only, not all of them. The table has roughly 61,000 clones, 75% to 90% seen once; the top ten hold approximately 6.1%.

The TCR originated in a man aged 50 to 60 with glioma. V and J are TRBV7-9 and TRBJ2-7; D gene uncertain. Here the sequenced sample was PBMCs, taken from a glioma patient whose treatment included an IDH1 peptide vaccine. The CDR3 reads CASSSVAPQEQYF. DNA for the CDR3: TGTGCCAGCAGCTCGGTCGCCCCCCAGGAGCAGTACTTC.